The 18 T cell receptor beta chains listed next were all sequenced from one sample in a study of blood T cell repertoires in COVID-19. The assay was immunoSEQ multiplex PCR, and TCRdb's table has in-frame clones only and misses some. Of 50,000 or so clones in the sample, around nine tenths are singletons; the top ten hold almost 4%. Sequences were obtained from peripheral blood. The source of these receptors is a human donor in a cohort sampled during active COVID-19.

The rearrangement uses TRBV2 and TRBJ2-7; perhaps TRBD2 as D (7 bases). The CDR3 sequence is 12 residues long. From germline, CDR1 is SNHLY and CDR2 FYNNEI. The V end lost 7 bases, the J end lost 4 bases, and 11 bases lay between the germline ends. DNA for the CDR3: TGTGCCAGCATTAGGGGGGGTTACGAGCAGTACTTC. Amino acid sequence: CASIRGGYEQYF.

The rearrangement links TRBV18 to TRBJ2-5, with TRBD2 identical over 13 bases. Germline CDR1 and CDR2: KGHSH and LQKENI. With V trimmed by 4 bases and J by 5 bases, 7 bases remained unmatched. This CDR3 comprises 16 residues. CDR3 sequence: CASSLGLAGVRETQYF. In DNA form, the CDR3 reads TGTGCCAGCTCACTCGGACTAGCGGGAGTCAGGGAGACCCAGTACTTC.

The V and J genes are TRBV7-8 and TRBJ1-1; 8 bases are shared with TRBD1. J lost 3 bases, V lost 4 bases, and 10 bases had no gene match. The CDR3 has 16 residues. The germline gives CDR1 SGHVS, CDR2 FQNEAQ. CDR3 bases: TGTGCCAGCAGCTATCGGACGGACAGGGTGTACACTGAAGCTTTCTTT. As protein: CASSYRTDRVYTEAFF.

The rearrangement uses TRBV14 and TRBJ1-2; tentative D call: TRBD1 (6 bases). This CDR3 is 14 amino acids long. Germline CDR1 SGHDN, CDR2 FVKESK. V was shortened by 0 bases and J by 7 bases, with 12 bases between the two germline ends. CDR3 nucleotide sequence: TGTGCCAGCAGCCAAGACAGGGGCCCCCTTGGCTACACCTTC. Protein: CASSQDRGPLGYTF.

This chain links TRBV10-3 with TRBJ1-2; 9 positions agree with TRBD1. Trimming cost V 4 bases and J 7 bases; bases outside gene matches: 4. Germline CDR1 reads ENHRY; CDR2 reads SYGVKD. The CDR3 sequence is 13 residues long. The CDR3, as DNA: TGTGCCATCAGTGCGACAGGGGGGGTTGGCTACACCTTC. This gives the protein CAISATGGVGYTF.

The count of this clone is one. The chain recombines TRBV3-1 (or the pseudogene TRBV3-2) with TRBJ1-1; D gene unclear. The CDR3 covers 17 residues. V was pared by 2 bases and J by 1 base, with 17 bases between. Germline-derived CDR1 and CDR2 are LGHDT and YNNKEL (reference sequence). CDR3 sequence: CASSQRLVDRKNTEAFF. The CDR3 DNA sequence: TGTGCCAGCAGCCAACGACTTGTTGACCGAAAGAACACTGAAGCTTTCTTT.

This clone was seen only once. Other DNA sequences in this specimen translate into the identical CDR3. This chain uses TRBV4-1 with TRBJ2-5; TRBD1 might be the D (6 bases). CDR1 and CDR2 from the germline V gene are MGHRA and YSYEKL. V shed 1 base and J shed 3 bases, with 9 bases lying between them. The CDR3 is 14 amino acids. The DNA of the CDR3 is TGCGCCAGCAGCCAAGGTCAGGGGAAAGAGACCCAGTACTTC. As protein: CASSQGQGKETQYF.

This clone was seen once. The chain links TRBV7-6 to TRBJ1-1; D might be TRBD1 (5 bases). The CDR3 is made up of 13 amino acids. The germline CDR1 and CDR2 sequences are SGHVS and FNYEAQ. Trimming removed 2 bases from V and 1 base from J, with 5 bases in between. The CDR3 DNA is TGTGCCAGCAGCTTAAGGGGGAACACTGAAGCTTTCTTT. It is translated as CASSLRGNTEAFF.

The CDR3 here is CASSSGWYQPQHF. CDR3 sequence (DNA): TGTGCCAGCAGTTCAGGGTGGTATCAGCCCCAGCATTTT. The chain couples TRBV28 to TRBJ1-5; tentative D call: TRBD1 (5 bases). Trimming took off 4 bases at V and 5 bases at J, with 9 bases between the two ends. The CDR3 totals 13 residues. In germline, CDR1 is MDHEN, CDR2 SYDVKM.

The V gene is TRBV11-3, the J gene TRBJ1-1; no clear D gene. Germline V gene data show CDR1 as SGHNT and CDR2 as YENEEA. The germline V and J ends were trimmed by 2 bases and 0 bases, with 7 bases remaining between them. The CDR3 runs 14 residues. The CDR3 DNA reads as TGTGCCAGCAGCTTAAGCTCGTTGAACACTGAAGCTTTCTTT. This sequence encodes CASSLSSLNTEAFF. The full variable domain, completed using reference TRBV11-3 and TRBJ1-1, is EAGVVQSPRYKIIEKKQPVAFWCNPISGHNTLYWYLQNLGQGPELLIRYENEEAVDDSQLPKDRFSAERLKGVDSTLKIQPAELGDSAVYLCASSLSSLNTEAFFGQGTRLTVV.

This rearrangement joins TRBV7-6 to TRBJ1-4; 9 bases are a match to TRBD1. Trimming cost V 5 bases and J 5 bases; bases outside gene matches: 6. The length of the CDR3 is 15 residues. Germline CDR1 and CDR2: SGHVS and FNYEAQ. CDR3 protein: CASSLPGQGNEKLFF. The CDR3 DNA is TGTGCCAGCAGCCTCCCTGGACAGGGGAATGAAAAACTGTTTTTT.

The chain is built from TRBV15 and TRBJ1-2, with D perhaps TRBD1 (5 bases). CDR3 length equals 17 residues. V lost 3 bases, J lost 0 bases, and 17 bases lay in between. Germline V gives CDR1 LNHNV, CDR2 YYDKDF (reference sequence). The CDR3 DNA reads TGTGCCACCAGCAGCATATTACAGGTGGTTGCTAACTATGGCTACACCTTC. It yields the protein CATSSILQVVANYGYTF.

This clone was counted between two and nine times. CDR3 bases: TGCGCCAGCAGCCAAGATTCGTCTAATCAGCCCCAGCATTTT. It encodes CASSQDSSNQPQHF. V and J are TRBV4-1 and TRBJ1-5; D unresolved. Per germline, CDR1 MGHRA and CDR2 YSYEKL. V gave up 0 bases and J gave up 4 bases, with 7 bases separating them. The CDR3 is 14 amino acids.

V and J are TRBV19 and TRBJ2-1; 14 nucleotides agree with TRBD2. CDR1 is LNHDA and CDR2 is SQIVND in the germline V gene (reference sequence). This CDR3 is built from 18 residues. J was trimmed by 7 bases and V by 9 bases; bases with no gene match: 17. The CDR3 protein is CASQDRVGLAGARNEQFF. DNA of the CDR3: TGTGCCAGCCAGGACAGAGTGGGACTAGCGGGAGCCCGGAATGAGCAGTTCTTC.

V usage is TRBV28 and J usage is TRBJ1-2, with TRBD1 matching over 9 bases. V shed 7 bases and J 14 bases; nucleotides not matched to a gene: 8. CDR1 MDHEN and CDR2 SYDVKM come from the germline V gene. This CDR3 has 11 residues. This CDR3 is CASTQGTGKTF. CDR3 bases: TGTGCCAGCACCCAAGGGACAGGGAAAACCTTC.

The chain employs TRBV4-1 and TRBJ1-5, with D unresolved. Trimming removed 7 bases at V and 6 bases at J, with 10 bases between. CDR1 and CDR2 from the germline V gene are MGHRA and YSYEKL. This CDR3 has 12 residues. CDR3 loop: CASTRRGQPQHF. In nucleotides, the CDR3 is TGCGCCAGCACCCGCCGGGGTCAGCCCCAGCATTTT.

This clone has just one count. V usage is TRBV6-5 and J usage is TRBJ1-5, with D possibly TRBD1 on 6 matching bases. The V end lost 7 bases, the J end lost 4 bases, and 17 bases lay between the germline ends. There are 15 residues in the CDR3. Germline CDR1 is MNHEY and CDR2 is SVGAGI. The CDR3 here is CASNRDPGTNQPQHF. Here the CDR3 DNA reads TGTGCCAGCAACCGGGACCCGGGGACAAATCAGCCCCAGCATTTT.

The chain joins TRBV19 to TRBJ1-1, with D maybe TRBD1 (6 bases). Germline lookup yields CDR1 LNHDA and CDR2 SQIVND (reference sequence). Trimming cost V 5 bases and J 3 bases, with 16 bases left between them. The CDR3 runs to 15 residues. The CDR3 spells CASSPSGGADTEAFF. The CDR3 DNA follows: TGTGCCAGTAGTCCCTCGGGGGGGGCGGACACTGAAGCTTTCTTT.